These 10 T cell receptor beta chains were sequenced from one sample in a study of cytomegalovirus exposure and HLA in healthy donors. Primers: 60 Vbeta forward and 13 Jbeta reverse. Only in-frame clones appear in the TCRdb table, and some are missing; sequencing was by immunoSEQ multiplex PCR. The sample lists about 300,000 clones; 86% were seen once. Input material: PBMCs. These TCRs come from a man aged 35-49 years in good health and CMV-seropositive.

This sequence joins TRBV5-5 and TRBJ1-2, with 7 bases identical to TRBD1. The CDR3 spans 14 residues. From germline, CDR1 is SGHKS and CDR2 YYEKEE (reference sequence). J gave up 2 bases and V 2 bases, and 3 bases lay outside the gene matches. Here the CDR3 reads CASSFGGGNYGYTF. The CDR3 DNA is TGTGCCAGCAGCTTTGGAGGGGGCAACTATGGCTACACCTTC.

This clone has only a few counts. CDR3 residues: CASSRGQGHTEAFF. As DNA, the CDR3 is TGTGCCAGCAGCCGGGGACAGGGCCACACTGAAGCTTTCTTT. The chain couples TRBV13 to TRBJ1-1; the match to TRBD1 covers 9 bases. The CDR3 extends over 14 amino acids. The V segment lost 5 bases and the J segment 3 bases; nucleotides outside the gene matches: 4. CDR1 is PRHDT and CDR2 is FYEKMQ in the germline V gene (reference sequence). The full variable domain, its missing parts supplied by reference TRBV13 and TRBJ1-1, is AAGVIQSPRHLIKEKRETATLKCYPIPRHDTVYWYQQGPGQDPQFLISFYEKMQSDKGSIPDRFSAQQFSDYHSELNMSSLELGDSALYFCASSRGQGHTEAFFGQGTRLTVV.

This chain uses TRBV12-5 with TRBJ2-3; 12 bases line up with TRBD2. The junction had 2 bases not matched to a gene; V was cut back by 4 bases and J by 0 bases. The CDR3 totals 16 residues. Germline lookup yields CDR1 LGHNT and CDR2 FRNRAP. Here the CDR3 DNA reads TGTGCTAGTGGTTCCGGGACTAGCGGGAGCACAGATACGCAGTATTTT. The encoded protein is CASGSGTSGSTDTQYF. Variable domain in full (rest from reference TRBV12-5 and TRBJ2-3): DARVTQTPRHKVTEMGQEVTMRCQPILGHNTVFWYRQTMMQGLELLAYFRNRAPLDDSGMPKDRFSAEMPDATLATLKIQPSEPRDSAVYFCASGSGTSGSTDTQYFGPGTRLTVL.

Only one count was recorded for this clone. The chain employs TRBV6-6 and TRBJ2-1; D unclear. V lost 2 bases and J lost 1, with 6 bases in between. Germline CDR1 MNHNY, CDR2 SVGAGI (reference sequence). The CDR3 length is 14 residues. The CDR3 DNA follows: TGTGCCAGCAGTTACGTCGTTTCCTACAATGAGCAGTTCTTC. Translated: CASSYVVSYNEQFF.

The chain has TRBV27 and TRBJ2-5, with TRBD1 identical over 7 bases. V gave up 3 bases and J gave up 3 bases; unmatched junction bases: 7. Germline V lookup: CDR1 MNHEY, CDR2 SMNVEV (reference sequence). The length of the CDR3 is 15 residues. The CDR3 sequence: CASSFSPGTEETQYF. Here the CDR3 DNA reads TGTGCCAGCAGTTTCTCCCCCGGGACAGAAGAGACCCAGTACTTC.

This sequence joins TRBV21-1 and TRBJ1-5. TRBV21-1 is classified as a pseudogene. The CDR3 loop spans 16 amino acids. The CDR3 DNA reads TGTGCCAGCAGCCCTCCCTTTGCGGGGCGCAATCAGCCCCAGCATTTT. Protein: CASSPPFAGRNQPQHF.

The V and J genes are TRBV6-5 and TRBJ1-3; D ambiguous. Trimming removed 8 bases from V and 0 bases from J, with 8 bases in between. Germline V gene sequence: CDR1 MNHEY, CDR2 SVGAGI. The CDR3 loop spans 13 amino acids. This chain's CDR3 is CASSGISGNTIYF. The DNA of the CDR3 is TGTGCCAGCTCGGGGATCTCTGGAAACACCATATATTTT.

This clone was seen a handful of times. The J gene is TRBJ1-1, the V gene TRBV18; 9 bases line up with TRBD1. CDR1 and CDR2 from the germline V gene are KGHSH and LQKENI. Unmatched junction bases numbered 3, after V lost 6 bases and J lost 7 bases. This CDR3 is 12 amino acids long. The DNA of the CDR3 is TGTGCCAGCTCTACAGGGGGCGGTGAAGCTTTCTTT. This encodes CASSTGGGEAFF. Full variable domain (rest looked up from reference TRBV18 and TRBJ1-1): NAGVMQNPRHLVRRRGQEARLRCSPMKGHSHVYWYRQLPEEGLKFMVYLQKENIIDESGMPKERFSAEFPKEGPSILRIQQVVRGDSAAYFCASSTGGGEAFFGQGTRLTVV.

This sequence joins TRBV29-1 and TRBJ2-5; tentatively, D is TRBD1 (5 bases). V was pared by 7 bases and J by 5 bases, with 11 bases between. The CDR3 has 11 amino acids. Germline values: CDR1 SQVTM, CDR2 ANQGSEA. CDR3 DNA sequence: TGCAGCGGCAGGGTGTGGGAGACCCAGTACTTC. It encodes CSGRVWETQYF. Full variable domain (remainder filled in from reference TRBV29-1 and TRBJ2-5): SAVISQKPSRDICQRGTSLTIQCQVDSQVTMMFWYRQQPGQSLTLIATANQGSEATYESGFVIDKFPISRPNLTFSTLTVSNMSPEDSSIYLCSGRVWETQYFGPGTRLLVL.

The CDR3 DNA reads TGTGCCAGCAGTCCAGGGCCCAACACCTACGAGCAGTACTTC. Amino acids: CASSPGPNTYEQYF. This chain links TRBV28 with TRBJ2-7; D perhaps matches TRBD1 (5 bases). In germline, CDR1 is MDHEN, CDR2 SYDVKM. This CDR3 region has 14 residues. V dropped 5 bases and J dropped 2 bases, with 13 bases sitting between them.